The 26 T cell receptor beta chains presented below share a single source sample, sequenced in a study of blood T cell repertoires in COVID-19. The protocol was immunoSEQ multiplex PCR, while the TCRdb copy is restricted to in-frame clones and leaves out a portion. The sample holds approximately 190,000 clones, 80% to 85% seen once. Sequencing was carried out using PBMCs or T cells enriched from blood (not recorded which). The receptors shown here come from a man aged 35 to 55 who had recovered from COVID-19.

The chain links TRBV11-2 to TRBJ1-1, with TRBD1 matching over 8 bases. Looked up from germline, CDR1 is SGHAT and CDR2 is FQNNGV. The CDR3 is made up of 14 amino acids. Losses at the gene ends were 4 bases for V and 5 bases for J; bases not matched to a gene: 6. DNA for the CDR3: TGTGCCAGCAGCTCTGACAGGGGAGAAACTGAAGCTTTCTTT. It yields the protein CASSSDRGETEAFF.

This clone came up once. The V and J genes are TRBV7-2 and TRBJ2-7; TRBD2 matches at 7 bases. The ends lost 3 bases at V and 4 bases at J; junction bases unmatched: 9. The CDR3 sequence is 15 residues long. The germline CDR1 and CDR2 sequences are SGHTA and FQGNSA. The DNA of the CDR3 is TGTGCCAGCAGCTTTGCCCCTAGCGGCGGTTACGAGCAGTACTTC. It codes for CASSFAPSGGYEQYF.

This chain's CDR3 is CASSLGVRGEQYF. The CDR3 coding sequence is TGTGCCAGCAGCTTAGGTGTACGGGGAGAGCAGTACTTC. This chain joins TRBV11-3 and TRBJ2-7; D may be TRBD2 (5 bases). V was shortened by 1 base and J by 7 bases, with 11 bases between the two germline ends. The V gene's germline CDR1 is SGHNT and CDR2 YENEEA. This CDR3 contains 13 residues.

This clone was observed a handful of times. The gene calls are TRBV24-1 and TRBJ1-1; D may be TRBD1 (5 bases). From germline, CDR1 is KGHDR and CDR2 SFDVKD. The CDR3 runs to 13 residues. Trimming took off 1 base at V and 8 bases at J, with 10 bases between the two ends. CDR3 nucleotide sequence: TGTGCCACCAGTGATTTATGGGGGGGGGAAGCTTTCTTT. Protein sequence: CATSDLWGGEAFF.

This clone was detected only a few times. The rearrangement links TRBV10-1 to TRBJ1-5, with D perhaps matching TRBD1 (5 bases). V lost 2 bases and J lost 10, with 9 bases in between. The CDR3 has 12 amino acids. Germline V gene data show CDR1 as WNHNN and CDR2 as SYGVQD (reference sequence). The CDR3 spells CASSEIGGPQHF. The DNA of the CDR3 is TGCGCCAGCAGTGAGATCGGGGGACCCCAGCATTTT.

The rearrangement links TRBV19 to TRBJ1-5; D not certain. CDR1 is LNHDA, CDR2 SQIVND, per germline (reference sequence). This CDR3 has 12 residues. Here the CDR3 reads CASEGFNQPQHF. Written as DNA, the CDR3 is TGTGCTAGCGAGGGTTTCAATCAGCCCCAGCATTTT.

The count of this clone is one. V and J are TRBV19 and TRBJ2-7; 12 positions agree with TRBD2. This CDR3 is 16 amino acids long. Germline V gene data show CDR1 as LNHDA and CDR2 as SQIVND (reference sequence). Germline trimming cut 2 bases from V and 3 bases from J; bases unmatched to any gene: 5. The CDR3 protein is CASSISVTSGGYEQYF. CDR3 DNA sequence: TGTGCCAGTAGTATATCGGTGACTAGCGGGGGCTACGAGCAGTACTTC.

The chain is built from TRBV18 and TRBJ1-1; a weak D match, TRBD1 (5 bases). This CDR3 comprises 12 residues. The V end lost 2 bases, the J end lost 7 bases, and 8 bases lay between the germline ends. Per germline, CDR1 KGHSH and CDR2 LQKENI. CDR3 loop: CASSPGRVEAFF. The CDR3 nucleotides are TGTGCCAGCTCACCAGGCAGGGTTGAAGCTTTCTTT.

J is TRBJ2-4 and V is TRBV28, with TRBD2 matching over 8 bases. From germline, CDR1 is MDHEN and CDR2 SYDVKM. This CDR3 comprises 16 residues. Germline trimming cut 3 bases from V and 9 bases from J; bases unmatched to any gene: 13. The CDR3 coding sequence is TGTGCCAGCAGTTTGCCCTCTCAGCGGGGGAGGGTCATTCAGTACTTC. The encoded protein is CASSLPSQRGRVIQYF.

The V call is TRBV7-9, the J call TRBJ1-4, with a tentative D call TRBD1 (5 bases). The CDR3 sequence is 16 residues long. V was pared by 7 bases and J by 1 base, with 16 bases between. Germline V CDR1 and CDR2: SEHNR, FQNEAQ (reference sequence). For the CDR3, the DNA is TGTGCCAGCACTCCCGACACTCAGGGAACTAATGAAAAACTGTTTTTT. Translating it yields CASTPDTQGTNEKLFF.

The V call is TRBV24-1, the J call TRBJ2-7; a weak D match, TRBD1 (6 bases). Trimming pared 5 bases from V and 0 bases from J, leaving 10 bases between. The CDR3 runs 14 residues. Germline V gives CDR1 KGHDR, CDR2 SFDVKD. CDR3 region: CATSGGTISYEQYF. The CDR3, as DNA: TGTGCCACCAGTGGGGGGACAATCTCCTACGAGCAGTACTTC.

The chain carries TRBV23-1 and TRBJ2-7, with TRBD1 matching over 10 bases. TRBV23-1 is an ORF, and what it does is uncertain. Trimming at V came to 1 base and at J to 6 bases, leaving 12 bases not matched to a gene. There are 17 residues in the CDR3. The CDR3 here is CASSQWGRDRGIGEQYF. The CDR3 bases are TGCGCCAGCAGTCAATGGGGACGGGACAGGGGTATCGGCGAGCAGTACTTC.

This clone showed up just once. J is TRBJ2-7 and V is TRBV29-1, with D maybe TRBD1 (6 bases). Germline V lookup: CDR1 SQVTM, CDR2 ANQGSEA. CDR3 length equals 13 residues. V shed 5 bases and J shed 2 bases, with 13 bases lying between them. The CDR3 sequence is CSVIGGLAYEQYF. The CDR3, as DNA: TGCAGCGTTATTGGGGGCTTGGCCTACGAGCAGTACTTC.

The CDR3 DNA reads as TGCGCCAGCAGCGACCGTTCGGGACAGGGACGTTCCGGGTGGAATGAGCAGTTCTTC. Translating gives CASSDRSGQGRSGWNEQFF. J is TRBJ2-1 and V is TRBV5-1, with TRBD1 matching 9 bases. Germline-derived CDR1 and CDR2 are SGHRS and YFSETQ. J lost 7 bases, V lost 4 bases, and 21 bases had no gene match. CDR3 length: 19 residues.

The chain employs TRBV7-6 and TRBJ2-5; D is undetermined. This CDR3 comprises 14 residues. Germline V gene lookup returns CDR1 SGHVS and CDR2 FNYEAQ. The V end lost 5 bases, the J end lost 3 bases, and 13 bases lay between the germline ends. The DNA of the CDR3 is TGTGCCAGCAGCGCCGGAGCGATGAAAGAGACCCAGTACTTC. Residues: CASSAGAMKETQYF.

V gene TRBV7-9 combines with J gene TRBJ1-4; a weak D match, TRBD1 (6 bases). Per germline, CDR1 SEHNR and CDR2 FQNEAQ (reference sequence). The CDR3 totals 16 residues. V lost 5 bases and J 4 bases, leaving 17 bases between the germline ends. The CDR3 sequence is CASSPSRWGLNEKLFF. The CDR3 coding sequence is TGTGCCAGCAGCCCATCTCGTTGGGGGCTTAATGAAAAACTGTTTTTT.

V is TRBV4-1 and J is TRBJ1-6, with D possibly TRBD1 on 5 matching bases. The CDR3 contains 15 residues. Germline lookup yields CDR1 MGHRA and CDR2 YSYEKL. V lost 4 bases to trimming and J lost 13 bases, with 20 bases between them. CDR3 region: CASSRAPDSASPLHF. The CDR3 DNA reads TGCGCCAGCAGCCGGGCCCCAGACAGTGCATCTCCCCTCCACTTT.

The chain uses TRBV6-1 and TRBJ1-1; a weak D match, TRBD1 (5 bases). CDR3 length: 14 amino acids. Trimming took off 2 bases at V and 5 bases at J, with 12 bases between the two ends. Per the germline V gene, CDR1 is MNHNS and CDR2 is SASEGT. Written as DNA, the CDR3 is TGTGCCAGCAGTGAAAGGGGAGGAGGGACTGAAGCTTTCTTT. It specifies CASSERGGGTEAFF.

This rearrangement joins TRBV15 to TRBJ1-4; TRBD1 agrees at 9 bases. This CDR3 has 16 amino acids. V lost 0 bases and J lost 7; bases outside the gene matches: 6. Per germline, CDR1 LNHNV and CDR2 YYDKDF (reference sequence). Here the CDR3 reads CATSRDHRGRGEKLFF. CDR3 coding DNA: TGTGCCACCAGCAGAGACCACAGGGGGCGCGGTGAAAAACTGTTTTTT.

This clone was recorded a few times. The V gene is TRBV4-1, the J gene TRBJ1-3; D gene ambiguous. Germline V gene sequence: CDR1 MGHRA, CDR2 YSYEKL. Trimming cost V 0 bases and J 1 base, with 22 bases left between them. The CDR3 totals 20 residues. CDR3 protein: CASSQDYGGKGDTSGNTIYF. In DNA form, the CDR3 reads TGCGCCAGCAGCCAAGATTATGGAGGAAAAGGAGACACTTCTGGAAACACCATATATTTT.

The chain is built from TRBV19 and TRBJ2-3; TRBD2 matches 7 bases. The germline CDR1 and CDR2 sequences are LNHDA and SQIVND (reference sequence). The CDR3 totals 14 residues. J lost 0 bases, V lost 10 bases, and 7 bases had no gene match. The CDR3: CATQRGGSTDTQYF. CDR3 bases: TGTGCCACACAGCGGGGTGGTAGCACAGATACGCAGTATTTT.

J is TRBJ1-4 and V is TRBV28, with a weak D call TRBD1 (5 bases). The V end was cut by 3 bases, the J end by 3 bases, with 11 bases between. The CDR3 sequence is 15 residues long. Germline CDR1 reads MDHEN; CDR2 reads SYDVKM. The chain's CDR3 is CASSFSGPANEKLFF. The CDR3 DNA follows: TGTGCCAGCAGTTTCTCAGGGCCGGCTAATGAAAAACTGTTTTTT.

The V and J genes are TRBV18 and TRBJ2-2; 8 nucleotides line up with TRBD1. J gave up 1 base and V 1 base, and 2 bases lay outside the gene matches. This CDR3 comprises 16 residues. The V gene's germline CDR1 is KGHSH and CDR2 LQKENI. Written as DNA, the CDR3 is TGTGCCAGCTCACCACGGACAGGGCAGAACACCGGGGAGCTGTTTTTT. As protein: CASSPRTGQNTGELFF.

V and J are TRBV3-1 (or the pseudogene TRBV3-2) and TRBJ1-2, with a weak D call TRBD1 (5 bases). The CDR3 covers 17 residues. The germline V gene encodes CDR1 LGHDT and CDR2 YNNKEL (reference sequence). V was cut by 5 bases and J by 4 bases, with 23 bases left in between. The CDR3 sequence is CASSSDKAGHSRYGYTF. The CDR3, as DNA: TGTGCCAGCAGCTCCGACAAAGCTGGACATTCACGCTATGGCTACACCTTC.

This CDR3 is CASSEGQGAQPQHF. CDR3 in DNA: TGTGCCAGCAGTGAGGGACAGGGGGCTCAGCCCCAGCATTTT. This chain joins TRBV6-1 and TRBJ1-5; 12 nucleotides line up with TRBD1. Germline CDR1 reads MNHNS; CDR2 reads SASEGT. The CDR3 spans 14 residues. J lost 6 bases, V lost 3 bases, and 0 bases had no gene match.

This sequence joins TRBV6-1 and TRBJ1-2; D possibly corresponds to TRBD1 (5 bases). The CDR3 covers 15 residues. Trimming removed 2 bases from V and 3 bases from J, with 13 bases in between. The germline V gene has CDR1 MNHNS and CDR2 SASEGT. CDR3 sequence: CASSELPGPDYGYTF. In DNA form, the CDR3 reads TGTGCCAGCAGTGAACTTCCAGGGCCCGACTATGGCTACACCTTC.